This TCR beta chain was documented in a study of blood T cell repertoires in COVID-19. Whole-study context: Spain, Italy and the United States supplied samples that represented acute and convalescent COVID-19. T cells, B-cell-depleted T cells, or PBMCs provided the cDNA or gDNA that served as material.

Per the authors' pipeline: By means of reference gene primer amplification, nucleated cell counts were estimated. Sequencing used immunoSEQ multiplex PCR; TCRdb keeps in-frame clones, though not all of them. That table supplies the V and J calls and clone size; D and trimming were determined from the DNA. This table holds 98,000 or so clones, 85% to 90% found once. The CDR3 contains 17 residues. This TCR was sampled from a woman between 55 and 75 years old in a cohort sampled during active or convalescent COVID-19. The chain is built from TRBV21-1 and TRBJ1-4; TRBD1, as called in the table, went unchecked against the DNA. TRBV21-1 is recorded as a pseudogene. The sequenced sample was peripheral blood. In DNA, the CDR3 is TGTGCCAGCAGCAAAGGAGGGTTGGACAGGGGGCGTCGGAAACTGTTTTTT. It is translated as CASSKGGLDRGRRKLFF.